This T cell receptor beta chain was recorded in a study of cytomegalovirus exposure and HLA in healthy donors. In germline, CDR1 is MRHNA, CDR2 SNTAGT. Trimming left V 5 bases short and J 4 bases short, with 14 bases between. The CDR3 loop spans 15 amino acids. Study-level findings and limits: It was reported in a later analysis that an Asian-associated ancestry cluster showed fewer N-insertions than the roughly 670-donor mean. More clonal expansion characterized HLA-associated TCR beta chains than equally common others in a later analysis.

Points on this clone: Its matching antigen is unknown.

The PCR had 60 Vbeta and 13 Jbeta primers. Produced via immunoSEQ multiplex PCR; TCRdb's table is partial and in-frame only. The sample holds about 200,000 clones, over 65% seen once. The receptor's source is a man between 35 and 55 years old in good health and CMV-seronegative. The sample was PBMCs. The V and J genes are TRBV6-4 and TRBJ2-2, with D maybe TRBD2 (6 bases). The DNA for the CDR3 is TGTGCCAGCAGTTCACGGGAGTTCGGCACCGGGGAGCTGTTTTTT. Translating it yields CASSSREFGTGELFF.